This T cell receptor beta chain originates from a study of T cell responses to AZD1222 COVID-19 vaccine. Study-wide context: Both about-4-week and about-12-week second-dose recipients were combined.

About this clone: Its antigen is not known.

General study findings and limits: Spike-specific TCR breadth and depth were elevated following two AZD1222 doses. Regions 160-218 and 743-854 dominated among vaccine-associated CD4 TCRs spanning spike. Females made up more of the donors, who were largely white British, and clonal diversity may have come out too low.

Libraries were prepared by immunoSEQ multiplex PCR; TCRdb keeps only in-frame clonotypes and omits some of them. The data hold about 150,000 clones, with 80% to 95% observed a single time. Sample: peripheral blood, taken on day 0 of AZD1222 vaccination. This sequence originates from an adult in good health.

The CDR3, as DNA: TGCGCCAGCAGCCCGCTTCGGACTGAAGCTTTCTTT. Translation: CASSPLRTEAFF. V is TRBV4-1 and J is TRBJ1-1, with D unresolved. Germline CDR1 is MGHRA and CDR2 is YSYEKL. CDR3 length: 12 amino acids. Trimming left V 4 bases short and J 5 bases short, with 8 bases between.